Reported below is one T cell receptor beta chain. This record belongs to a study of T cell repertoires in cytomegalovirus infection. Overall study context: An indication of both CMV infection and matching HLA type came from public TCR beta signatures.

The CDR3 extends over 15 amino acids. Per the germline V gene, CDR1 is MNHEY and CDR2 is SVGEGT. V was pared by 2 bases and J by 1 base, with 8 bases between. TCRdb recomputed calls from the reads with MiXCR, one row per CDR3 protein. The table includes approximately 250,000 distinct CDR3 sequences, roughly 10% detected once. The chain has TRBV6-2 or TRBV6-3 and TRBJ2-2; the D gene is possibly TRBD1 (6 bases). The receptor's source is a human donor in good health (CMV status not recorded). Some clones in this sample may be carry-over from other donors' samples. The material sequenced was PBMCs. CDR3 residues: CASSYDRLNTGELFF. The DNA of the CDR3 is TGTGCCAGCAGTTACGACAGGTTGAACACCGGGGAGCTGTTTTTT.